Described below is a single TCR beta chain sequence and its context. No antigen is known for it. The junction differs from germline at one of its ends, possibly a read error. Germline assignment: CDR1 MNHNY and CDR2 SVGAGI (reference sequence). This CDR3 comprises 15 residues. This sample is part of a study of T cells in Graves' hyperthyroidism and ophthalmopathy. TCR beta CDR3 regions were amplified from RNA transcripts. An initial round of RT-PCR targeting the TCR CDR3 relied on the HTBI primer set. TCRdb redid the calling of the multiplex PCR reads with MiXCR, one entry per CDR3 protein. Of nearly 750,000 distinct CDR3 sequences listed, under 45% are singletons. Regarding the study as a whole: The model forecast ophthalmopathy, anticipating it by a median roughly 6.3 months before onset.

The chain combines TRBV6-6 with TRBJ2-5; weak D call: TRBD2 (6 bases). What was sequenced was blood. The TCR originated in a woman in her forties with Graves' hyperthyroidism. The CDR3 region has the DNA TGTGCCAGCAGTCCGGGAGTCTCGGGAAAAGAGATCCAGTACTTC. Translation: CASSPGVSGKEIQYF.